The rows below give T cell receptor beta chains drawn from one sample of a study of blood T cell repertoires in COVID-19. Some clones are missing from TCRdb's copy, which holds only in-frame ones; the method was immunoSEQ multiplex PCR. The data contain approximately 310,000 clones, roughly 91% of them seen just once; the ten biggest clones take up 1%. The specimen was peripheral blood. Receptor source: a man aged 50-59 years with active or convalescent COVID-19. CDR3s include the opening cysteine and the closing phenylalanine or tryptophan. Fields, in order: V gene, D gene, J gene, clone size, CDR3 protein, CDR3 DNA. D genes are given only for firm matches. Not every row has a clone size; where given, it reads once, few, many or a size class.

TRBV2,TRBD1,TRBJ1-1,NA,CASRQGRNLEAFF,TGTGCCAGCAGACAGGGGCGAAATCTCGAAGCTTTCTTT
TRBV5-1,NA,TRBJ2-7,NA,CASSLGQGGREQYF,TGCGCCAGCAGCTTGGGTCAGGGGGGCCGAGAGCAGTACTTC
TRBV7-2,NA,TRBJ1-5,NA,CASSLAPSGNQPQHF,TGTGCCAGCAGCTTAGCCCCTTCGGGCAATCAGCCCCAGCATTTT
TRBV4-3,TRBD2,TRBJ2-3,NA,CASSQEAGTDTQYF,TGCGCCAGCAGCCAAGAAGCGGGGACAGATACGCAGTATTTT
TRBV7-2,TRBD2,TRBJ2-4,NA,CASSAGGGAKNIQYF,TGTGCCAGCAGCGCAGGCGGGGGTGCCAAAAACATTCAGTACTTC
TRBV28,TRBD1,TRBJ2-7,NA,CASSSRDRIHEQYF,TGTGCCAGCAGTTCTAGGGACAGGATCCACGAGCAGTACTTC
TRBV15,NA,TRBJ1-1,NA,CATSRMKGTEAFF,TGTGCCACCAGCAGAATGAAGGGGACTGAAGCTTTCTTT
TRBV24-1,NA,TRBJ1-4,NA,CATSDLPWGRVNEKLFF,TGTGCCACCAGTGATTTGCCCTGGGGCAGGGTGAACGAAAAACTGTTTTTT
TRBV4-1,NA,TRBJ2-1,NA,CASSQGLQGSYGEQFF,TGCGCCAGCAGCCAAGGTCTCCAGGGCAGCTACGGTGAGCAGTTCTTC
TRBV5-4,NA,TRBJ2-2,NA,CASSGTANTGELFF,TGTGCCAGCAGTGGGACTGCGAACACCGGGGAGCTGTTTTTT
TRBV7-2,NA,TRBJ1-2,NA,CASSFTPGADYGYTF,TGTGCCAGCAGCTTTACCCCAGGGGCGGACTATGGCTACACCTTC
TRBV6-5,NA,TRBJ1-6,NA,CASSYEKWSPLHF,TGTGCCAGCAGTTACGAGAAGTGGTCACCCCTCCACTTT
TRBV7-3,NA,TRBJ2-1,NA,CASSSSRDSHNEQFF,TGTGCCAGCAGCTCTTCGAGAGACAGCCACAATGAGCAGTTCTTC
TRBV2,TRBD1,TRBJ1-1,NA,CASKRQGGRRVGTEAFF,TGTGCCAGCAAGAGACAGGGGGGTAGGCGCGTGGGCACTGAAGCTTTCTTT
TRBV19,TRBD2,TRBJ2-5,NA,CASSRLAGRMYQETQYF,TGTGCCAGTAGCCGACTAGCGGGGCGCATGTACCAAGAGACCCAGTACTTC
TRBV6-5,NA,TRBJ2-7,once,CASSYKWASYEQYF,TGTGCCAGCAGTTACAAGTGGGCCTCCTACGAGCAGTACTTC
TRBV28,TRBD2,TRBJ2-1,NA,CASSPGLAGGYNEQFF,TGTGCCAGCAGTCCGGGACTAGCGGGAGGTTACAATGAGCAGTTCTTC
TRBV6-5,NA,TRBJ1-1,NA,CASSYSMGGEAFF,TGTGCCAGCAGTTACTCGATGGGGGGTGAAGCTTTCTTT
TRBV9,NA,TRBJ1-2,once,CASSGSSGYYGYTF,TGTGCCAGCAGCGGATCTTCAGGCTACTATGGCTACACCTTC